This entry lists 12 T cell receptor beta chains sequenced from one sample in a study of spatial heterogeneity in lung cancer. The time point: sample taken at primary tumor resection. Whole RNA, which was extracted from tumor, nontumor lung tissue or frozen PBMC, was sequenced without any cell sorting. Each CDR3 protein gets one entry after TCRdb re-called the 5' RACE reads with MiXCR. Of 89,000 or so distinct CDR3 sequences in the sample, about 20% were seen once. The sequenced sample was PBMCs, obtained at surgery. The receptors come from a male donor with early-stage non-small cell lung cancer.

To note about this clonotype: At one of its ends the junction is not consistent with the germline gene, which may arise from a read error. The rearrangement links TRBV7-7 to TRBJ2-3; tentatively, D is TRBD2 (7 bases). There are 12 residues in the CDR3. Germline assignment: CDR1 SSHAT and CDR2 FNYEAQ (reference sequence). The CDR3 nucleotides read TGTGCTAGCAGCTCGGGGGGCGCGACGCAGTATTTT. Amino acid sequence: CASSSGGATQYF.

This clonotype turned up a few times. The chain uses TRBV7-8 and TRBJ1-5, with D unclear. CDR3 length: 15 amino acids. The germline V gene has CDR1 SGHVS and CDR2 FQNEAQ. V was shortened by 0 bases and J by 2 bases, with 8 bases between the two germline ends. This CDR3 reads CASSLAGQGNQPQHF. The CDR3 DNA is TGTGCCAGCAGCTTAGCCGGGCAGGGCAATCAGCCCCAGCATTTT.

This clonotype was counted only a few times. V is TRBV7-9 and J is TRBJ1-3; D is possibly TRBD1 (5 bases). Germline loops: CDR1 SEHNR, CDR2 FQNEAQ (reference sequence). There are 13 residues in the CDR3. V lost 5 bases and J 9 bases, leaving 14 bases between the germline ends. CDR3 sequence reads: CASSPQGTGTIYF. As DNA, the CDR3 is TGTGCCAGCAGCCCTCAGGGAACTGGCACCATATATTTT.

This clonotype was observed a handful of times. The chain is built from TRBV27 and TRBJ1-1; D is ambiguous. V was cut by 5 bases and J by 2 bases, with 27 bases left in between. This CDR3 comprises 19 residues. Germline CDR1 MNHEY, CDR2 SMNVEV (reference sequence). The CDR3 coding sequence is TGTGCCAGCAGTCTGGAACCCCCTATGCGTGGAGCCTCAAACACTGAAGCTTTCTTT. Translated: CASSLEPPMRGASNTEAFF.

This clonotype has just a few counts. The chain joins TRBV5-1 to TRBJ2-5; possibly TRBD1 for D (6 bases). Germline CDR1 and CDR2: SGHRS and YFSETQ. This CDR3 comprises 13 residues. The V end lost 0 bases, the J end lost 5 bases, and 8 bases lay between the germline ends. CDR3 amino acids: CASSLDRVETQYF. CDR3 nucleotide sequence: TGCGCCAGCAGCTTGGACAGGGTGGAGACCCAGTACTTC.

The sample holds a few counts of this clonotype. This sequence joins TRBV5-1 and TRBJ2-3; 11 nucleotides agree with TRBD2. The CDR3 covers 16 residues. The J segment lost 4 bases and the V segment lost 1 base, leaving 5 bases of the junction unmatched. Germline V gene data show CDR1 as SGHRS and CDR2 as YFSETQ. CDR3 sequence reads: CASSLSQTSGADTQYF. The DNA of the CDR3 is TGCGCCAGCAGCTTGAGTCAGACTAGCGGGGCAGATACGCAGTATTTT.

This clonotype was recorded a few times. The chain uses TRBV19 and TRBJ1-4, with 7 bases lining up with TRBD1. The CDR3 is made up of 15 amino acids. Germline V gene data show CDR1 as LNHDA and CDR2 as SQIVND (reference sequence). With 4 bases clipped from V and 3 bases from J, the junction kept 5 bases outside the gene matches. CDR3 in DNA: TGTGCCAGTAGTAACAGGGGAGATGCTAATGAAAAACTGTTTTTT. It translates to CASSNRGDANEKLFF. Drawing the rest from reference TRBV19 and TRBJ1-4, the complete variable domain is DGGITQSPKYLFRKEGQNVTLSCEQNLNHDAMYWYRQDPGQGLRLIYYSQIVNDFQKGDIAEGYSVSREKKESFPLTVTSAQKNPTAFYLCASSNRGDANEKLFFGSGTQLSVL.

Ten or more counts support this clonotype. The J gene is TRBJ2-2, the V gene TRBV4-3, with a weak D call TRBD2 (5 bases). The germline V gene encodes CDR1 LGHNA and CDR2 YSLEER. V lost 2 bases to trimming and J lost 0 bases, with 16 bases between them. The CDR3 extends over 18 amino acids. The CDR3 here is CASSQTQIPGTNTGELFF. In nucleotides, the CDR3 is TGCGCCAGCAGCCAAACACAGATCCCGGGAACGAACACCGGGGAGCTGTTTTTT.

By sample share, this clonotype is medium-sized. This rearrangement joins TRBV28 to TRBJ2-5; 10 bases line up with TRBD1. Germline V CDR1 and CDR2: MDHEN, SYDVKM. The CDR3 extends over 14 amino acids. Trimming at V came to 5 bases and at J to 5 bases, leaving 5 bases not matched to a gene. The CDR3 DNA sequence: TGTGCCAGCAGTGGCCGGGACAGGGGTGAGACCCAGTACTTC. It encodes CASSGRDRGETQYF.

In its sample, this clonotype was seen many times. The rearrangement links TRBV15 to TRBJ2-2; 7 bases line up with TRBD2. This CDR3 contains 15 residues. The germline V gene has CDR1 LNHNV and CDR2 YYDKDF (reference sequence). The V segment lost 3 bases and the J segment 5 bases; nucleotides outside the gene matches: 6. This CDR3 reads CATSSQIGGTGELFF. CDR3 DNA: TGTGCCACCAGCAGCCAGATCGGGGGGACCGGGGAGCTGTTTTTT.

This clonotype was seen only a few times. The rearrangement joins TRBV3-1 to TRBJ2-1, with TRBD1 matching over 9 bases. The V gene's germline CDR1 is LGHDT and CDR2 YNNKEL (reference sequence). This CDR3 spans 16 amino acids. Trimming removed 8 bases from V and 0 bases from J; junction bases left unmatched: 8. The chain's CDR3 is CASGGQGMSSYNEQFF. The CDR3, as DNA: TGTGCCAGCGGAGGACAGGGGATGAGCTCCTACAATGAGCAGTTCTTC.

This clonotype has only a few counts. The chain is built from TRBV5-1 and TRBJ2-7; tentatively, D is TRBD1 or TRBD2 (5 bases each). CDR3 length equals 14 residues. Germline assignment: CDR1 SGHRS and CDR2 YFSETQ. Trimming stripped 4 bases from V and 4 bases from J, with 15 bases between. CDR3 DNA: TGCGCCAGCAGCAGATCCCCGGGGCCATACGAGCAGTACTTC. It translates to CASSRSPGPYEQYF.